This is a list of T cell receptor beta chains from one sample in a study of blood T cell repertoires in COVID-19. TCRdb's table, derived via immunoSEQ multiplex PCR, lists solely in-frame clones and lacks some. The table includes a few hundred thousand clones, around 84% detected once. The sample comprised peripheral blood. These receptor sequences come from a man aged 45-65 years who had recovered from COVID-19. CDR3s include the opening cysteine and the closing phenylalanine or tryptophan. A D gene is named only where the DNA matches it firmly. Where a row states a size, it is once, few, many or the class of an expanded clone; other rows omit it.

d_gene,v_gene,j_gene,len,abundance,CDR3aa,CDR3nt
TRBD1,TRBV18,TRBJ2-5,16,.,CASSPSAGQGQETQYF,TGTGCCAGCTCACCATCGGCGGGACAGGGGCAAGAGACCCAGTACTTC
.,TRBV30,TRBJ1-5,12,few,CAWASRGQPQHF,TGTGCCTGGGCCTCCCGAGGACAGCCCCAGCATTTT
TRBD2,TRBV28,TRBJ2-3,13,.,CASWVAGRDTQYF,TGTGCCAGTTGGGTAGCGGGCCGAGATACGCAGTATTTT
.,TRBV5-6,TRBJ1-2,17,.,CASSLGWSETGPYGYTF,TGTGCCAGCAGCTTGGGATGGTCAGAAACAGGGCCCTATGGCTACACCTTC
.,TRBV5-4,TRBJ2-1,14,.,CASSSPTGSREQFF,TGTGCCAGCAGCTCTCCGACAGGTTCGAGGGAGCAGTTCTTC
.,TRBV6-5,TRBJ2-7,16,once,CASSYSKAIAAYEQYF,TGTGCCAGCAGTTACTCGAAGGCGATAGCGGCCTACGAGCAGTACTTC
TRBD2,TRBV14,TRBJ2-7,15,.,CASSRSSGWSYEQYF,TGTGCCAGCAGCCGATCTAGCGGGTGGTCCTACGAGCAGTACTTC
TRBD2,TRBV5-5,TRBJ2-7,14,.,CASSLASGGREQYF,TGTGCCAGCAGCTTGGCTAGCGGGGGCCGGGAGCAGTACTTC
.,TRBV19,TRBJ2-7,16,.,CASSRMGTSATYEQYF,TGTGCCAGTAGTAGGATGGGGACATCCGCGACGTACGAGCAGTACTTC
.,TRBV28,TRBJ1-1,13,.,CASSHPLRVQAFF,TGTGCCAGCAGCCACCCCCTCCGGGTCCAGGCTTTCTTT
.,TRBV20-1,TRBJ2-6,17,.,CSASWGRLDSGANVLTF,TGCAGTGCTAGTTGGGGCCGTTTAGACTCTGGGGCCAACGTCCTGACTTTC
.,TRBV3-1/TRBV3-2,TRBJ2-2,14,.,CASSRGLNTGELFF,TGTGCCAGCAGCCGCGGACTGAACACCGGGGAGCTGTTTTTT
.,TRBV7-6,TRBJ1-3,13,.,CASSPGWGNTIYF,TGTGCCAGCAGCCCAGGGTGGGGAAACACCATATATTTT
TRBD1,TRBV5-6,TRBJ2-5,15,once,CASSLAGTGGETQYF,TGTGCCAGCAGCTTGGCCGGGACAGGGGGGGAGACCCAGTACTTC
.,TRBV5-6,TRBJ2-1,14,few,CASTWGGVGNEQFF,TGTGCCAGCACCTGGGGGGGCGTAGGCAATGAGCAGTTCTTC
TRBD1,TRBV24-1,TRBJ2-3,14,.,CATSVTGGRDTQYF,TGTGCCACCAGTGTAACAGGGGGCAGAGATACGCAGTATTTT
TRBD1,TRBV18,TRBJ2-7,13,.,CASSHGTDYEQYF,TGTGCCAGCTCACATGGGACAGACTACGAGCAGTACTTC